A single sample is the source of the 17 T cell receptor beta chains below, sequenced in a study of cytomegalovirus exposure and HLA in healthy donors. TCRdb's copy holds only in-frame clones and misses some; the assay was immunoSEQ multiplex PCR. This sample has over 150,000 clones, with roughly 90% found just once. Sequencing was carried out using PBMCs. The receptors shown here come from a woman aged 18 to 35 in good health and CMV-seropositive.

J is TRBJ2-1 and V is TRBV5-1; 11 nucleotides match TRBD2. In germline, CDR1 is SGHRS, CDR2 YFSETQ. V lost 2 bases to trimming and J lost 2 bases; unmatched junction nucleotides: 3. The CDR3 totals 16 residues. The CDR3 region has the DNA TGCGCCAGCAGCTTACTGACTAGCGGGGCCTACAATGAGCAGTTCTTC. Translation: CASSLLTSGAYNEQFF. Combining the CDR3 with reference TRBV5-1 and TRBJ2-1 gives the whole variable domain KAGVTQTPRYLIKTRGQQVTLSCSPISGHRSVSWYQQTPGQGLQFLFEYFSETQRNKGNFPGRFSGRQFSNSRSEMNVSTLELGDSALYLCASSLLTSGAYNEQFFGPGTRLTVL.

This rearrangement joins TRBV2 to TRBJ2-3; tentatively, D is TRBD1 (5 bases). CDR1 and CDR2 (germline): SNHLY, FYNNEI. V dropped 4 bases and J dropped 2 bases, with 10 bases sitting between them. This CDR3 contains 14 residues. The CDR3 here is CASSVEDNTDTQYF. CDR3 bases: TGTGCCAGCAGTGTCGAGGACAACACAGATACGCAGTATTTT.

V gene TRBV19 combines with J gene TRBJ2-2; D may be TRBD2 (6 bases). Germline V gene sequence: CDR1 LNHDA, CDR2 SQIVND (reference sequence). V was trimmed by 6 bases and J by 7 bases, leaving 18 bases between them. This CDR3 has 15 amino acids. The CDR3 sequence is CASREEGRGYGELFF. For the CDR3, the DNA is TGTGCCAGTAGGGAGGAGGGCCGTGGTTACGGGGAGCTGTTTTTT.

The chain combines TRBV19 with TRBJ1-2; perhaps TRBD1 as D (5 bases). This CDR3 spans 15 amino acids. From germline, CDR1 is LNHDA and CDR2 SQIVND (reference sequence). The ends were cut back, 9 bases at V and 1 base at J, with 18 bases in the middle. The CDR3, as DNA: TGTGCCAGCGAATCTCAACCGGGACTTAACTATGGCTACACCTTC. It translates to CASESQPGLNYGYTF.

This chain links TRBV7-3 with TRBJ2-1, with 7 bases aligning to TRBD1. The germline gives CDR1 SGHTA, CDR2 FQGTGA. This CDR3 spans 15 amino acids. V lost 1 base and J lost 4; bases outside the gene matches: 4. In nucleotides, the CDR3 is TGTGCCAGCAGCTTAATGCCAGGGGGTTACAATGAGCAGTTCTTC. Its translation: CASSLMPGGYNEQFF.

The CDR3 coding sequence is TGTGCCAGCAGCGGCCTTTTAAACTATGGCTACACCTTC. Encoded protein: CASSGLLNYGYTF. The chain recombines TRBV7-2 with TRBJ1-2; D is undetermined. This CDR3 has 13 residues. V lost 5 bases and J lost 2, with 9 bases in between. The germline V gene encodes CDR1 SGHTA and CDR2 FQGNSA.

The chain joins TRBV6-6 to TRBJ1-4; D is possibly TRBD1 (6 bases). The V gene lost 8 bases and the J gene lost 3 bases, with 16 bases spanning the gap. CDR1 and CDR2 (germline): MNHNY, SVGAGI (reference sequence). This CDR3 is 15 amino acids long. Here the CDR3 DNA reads TGTGCCAGCGGCCGCACAGGGATCCCTAATGAAAAACTGTTTTTT. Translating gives CASGRTGIPNEKLFF.

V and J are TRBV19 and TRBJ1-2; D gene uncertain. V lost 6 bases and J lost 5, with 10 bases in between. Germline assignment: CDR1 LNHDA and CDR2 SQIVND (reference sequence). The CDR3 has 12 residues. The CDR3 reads CASRVREYGYTF. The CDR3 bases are TGTGCCAGTAGGGTCCGAGAGTATGGCTACACCTTC.

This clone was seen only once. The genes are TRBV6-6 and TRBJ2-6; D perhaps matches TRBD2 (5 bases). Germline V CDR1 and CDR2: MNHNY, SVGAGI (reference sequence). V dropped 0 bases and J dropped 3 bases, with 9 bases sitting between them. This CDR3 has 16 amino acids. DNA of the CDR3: TGTGCCAGCAGTTACTCGACGGGGAGTGGGGCCAACGTCCTGACTTTC. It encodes CASSYSTGSGANVLTF.

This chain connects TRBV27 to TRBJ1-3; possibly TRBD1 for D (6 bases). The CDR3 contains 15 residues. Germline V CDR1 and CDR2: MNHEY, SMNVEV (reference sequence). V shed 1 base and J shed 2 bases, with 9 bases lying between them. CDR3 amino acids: CASSLLGAPGNTIYF. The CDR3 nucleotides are TGTGCCAGCAGTTTATTGGGGGCGCCTGGAAACACCATATATTTT.

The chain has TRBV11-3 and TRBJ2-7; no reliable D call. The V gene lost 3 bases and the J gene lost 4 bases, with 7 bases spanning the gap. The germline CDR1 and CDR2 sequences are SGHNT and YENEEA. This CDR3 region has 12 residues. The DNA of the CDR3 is TGTGCCAGCAGCTTTAGTCCATACGAGCAGTACTTC. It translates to CASSFSPYEQYF.

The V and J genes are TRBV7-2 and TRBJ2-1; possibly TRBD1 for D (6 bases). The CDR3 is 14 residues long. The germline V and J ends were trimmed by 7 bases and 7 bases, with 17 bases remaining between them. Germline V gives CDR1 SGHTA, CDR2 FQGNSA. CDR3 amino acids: CASMKQGVLNEQFF. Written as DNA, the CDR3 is TGTGCCAGCATGAAACAGGGAGTTCTGAATGAGCAGTTCTTC.

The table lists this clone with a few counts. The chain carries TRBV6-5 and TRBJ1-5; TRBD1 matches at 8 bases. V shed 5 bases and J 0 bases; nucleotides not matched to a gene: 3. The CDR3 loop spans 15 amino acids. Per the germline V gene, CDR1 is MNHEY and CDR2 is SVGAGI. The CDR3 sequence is CASSKTGVSNQPQHF. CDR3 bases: TGTGCCAGCAGTAAGACAGGGGTTAGCAATCAGCCCCAGCATTTT.

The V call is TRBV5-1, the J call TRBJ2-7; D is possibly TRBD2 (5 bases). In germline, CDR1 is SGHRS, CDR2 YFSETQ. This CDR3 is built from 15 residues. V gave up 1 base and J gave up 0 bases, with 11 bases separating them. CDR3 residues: CASSLKSTSSYEQYF. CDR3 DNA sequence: TGCGCCAGCAGCTTGAAGTCTACTAGCTCCTACGAGCAGTACTTC.

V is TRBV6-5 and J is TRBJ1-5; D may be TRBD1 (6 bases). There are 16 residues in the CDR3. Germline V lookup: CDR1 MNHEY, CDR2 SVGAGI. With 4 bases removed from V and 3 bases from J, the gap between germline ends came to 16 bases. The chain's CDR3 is CASSSLGNRANQPQHF. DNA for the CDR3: TGTGCCAGCAGTTCCCTGGGGAACAGGGCCAATCAGCCCCAGCATTTT.

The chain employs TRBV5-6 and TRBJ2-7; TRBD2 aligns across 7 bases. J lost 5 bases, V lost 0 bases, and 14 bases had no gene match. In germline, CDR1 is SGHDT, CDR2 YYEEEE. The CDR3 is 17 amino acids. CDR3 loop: CASSLVGEASGINEQYF. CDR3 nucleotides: TGTGCCAGCAGCTTGGTCGGCGAGGCCAGCGGGATTAACGAGCAGTACTTC.

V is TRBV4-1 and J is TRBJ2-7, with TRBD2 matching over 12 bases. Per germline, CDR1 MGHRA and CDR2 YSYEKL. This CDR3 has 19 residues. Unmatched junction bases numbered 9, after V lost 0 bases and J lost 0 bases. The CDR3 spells CASSQEPSTSGRSSYEQYF. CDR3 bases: TGCGCCAGCAGCCAAGAGCCTTCTACTAGCGGGAGGAGCTCCTACGAGCAGTACTTC.